A single sample is the source of the 26 T cell receptor beta chains below, sequenced in a study of CXCR3-negative and CXCR3-positive naive CD8 T cells. Broader study findings: Naive cells with CXCR3 showed TRB CDR3s that were more hydrophobic than those in CXCR3-negative naive cells.

For these receptors, no antigen is known. cDNA libraries for TRB were generated by 5' RACE incorporating UMI labels. One entry per CDR3 protein, without DNA, is what TCRdb gives after re-calling the 5' RACE reads. Its table lists 130,000 to 150,000 distinct CDR3 sequences. Material for sequencing was naive CXCR3+ CD8+ T cells from blood. Indicated subset: CD45RO-CCR7+CD27+CD95- naive CD8+ T cells expressing CXCR3 (TNR3+). Receptors were obtained from a human donor in good health. Some clones in this sample may be carry-over from other donors' samples.

The rearrangement uses TRBV2 and TRBJ2-7; the TCRdb call, TRBD1, lacks DNA for checking. The germline gives CDR1 SNHLY, CDR2 FYNNEI. This CDR3 has 16 amino acids. CDR3 residues: CASSEALRGQSYEQYF.

The chain uses TRBV20-1 and TRBJ2-3; there is no DNA to check the TCRdb D call of TRBD1. This CDR3 is built from 14 residues. Germline CDR1 reads DFQATT; CDR2 reads SNEGSKA (reference sequence). Here the CDR3 reads CSADRGSSTDTQYF.

The chain uses TRBV21-1 and TRBJ1-1; lacking DNA, the TRBD1 call made by TCRdb goes unchecked. TRBV21-1 is annotated as a pseudogene. The length of the CDR3 is 18 residues. CDR3 sequence reads: CASSLSAGQGDGNTEAFF.

The CDR3 here is CASSLRDITYEQYF. The V and J genes are TRBV5-4 and TRBJ2-7; TCRdb's assignment of TRBD1 cannot be checked, as there is no DNA. The V gene's germline CDR1 is SGHNT and CDR2 YYREEE (reference sequence). The CDR3 contains 14 residues.

CDR3 amino acids: CASSKTGDTEAFF. The chain has TRBV7-9 and TRBJ1-1; TCRdb proposes TRBD1, but this gene call is untestable without DNA. Germline V gene data show CDR1 as SEHNR and CDR2 as FQNEAQ (reference sequence). This CDR3 comprises 13 residues.

The gene calls are TRBV6-5 and TRBJ2-2; checking the TCRdb D call of TRBD2 is not possible without DNA. Looked up from germline, CDR1 is MNHEY and CDR2 is SVGAGI. The CDR3 extends over 15 amino acids. CDR3 sequence reads: CASSRDYPWTGELFF.

The chain links TRBV27 to TRBJ1-1. The CDR3 contains 11 residues. Germline values: CDR1 MNHEY, CDR2 SMNVEV (reference sequence). CDR3 sequence: CASSIGTEAFF.

The rearrangement links TRBV24-1 to TRBJ2-5; TCRdb gives TRBD2 as the D gene, but with no DNA this cannot be confirmed. CDR1 KGHDR and CDR2 SFDVKD come from the germline V gene. This CDR3 spans 15 amino acids. CDR3 sequence reads: CATSDGGPRYETQYF.

V gene TRBV3-1 combines with J gene TRBJ2-2; TCRdb selects TRBD2, and the lack of DNA leaves this call unchecked. The germline gives CDR1 LGHDT, CDR2 YNNKEL (reference sequence). This CDR3 region has 20 residues. CDR3 region: CASSQTPGLAGRGNTGELFF.

The rearrangement links TRBV29-1 to TRBJ2-1; the TRBD1 assignment by TCRdb is unverifiable without DNA. CDR1 is SQVTM and CDR2 is ANQGSEA in the germline V gene. This CDR3 is 14 amino acids long. The CDR3 is CSGIQGFPYNEQFF.

The V gene is TRBV6-2 or TRBV6-3, the J gene TRBJ2-1; no DNA is available, so the TRBD2 call from TCRdb remains unchecked. Germline lookup yields CDR1 MNHEY and CDR2 SVGEGT. The CDR3 sequence is 15 residues long. The CDR3 protein is CASSRLGGAYNEQFF.

The rearrangement links TRBV19 to TRBJ2-1; TCRdb picks TRBD2, but there is no DNA to check that call. The CDR3 runs 15 residues. The germline V gene encodes CDR1 LNHDA and CDR2 SQIVND (reference sequence). CDR3 residues: CASSPTSGSWDEQFF.

V and J are TRBV7-9 and TRBJ2-7; with no DNA, the TCRdb D assignment of TRBD1 cannot be verified. Per the germline V gene, CDR1 is SEHNR and CDR2 is FQNEAQ (reference sequence). The CDR3 totals 16 residues. Here the CDR3 reads CASSAGGGGSSYEQYF.

V and J are TRBV6-2 or TRBV6-3 and TRBJ2-1. Germline V gene data show CDR1 as MNHEY and CDR2 as SVGEGT. CDR3 length: 17 residues. The CDR3 loop reads CASSYSRSAENYNEQFF.

V gene TRBV5-8 combines with J gene TRBJ1-5. The CDR3 sequence is 15 residues long. Germline CDR1 SGHTS, CDR2 YDEGEE. The CDR3 reads CASSSRDGLRQPQHF.

The gene calls are TRBV4-2 and TRBJ2-1; TCRdb reports TRBD2, a call that lacks DNA to check it against. The CDR3 spans 18 residues. Germline assignment: CDR1 LGHNA and CDR2 YNFKEQ. The CDR3 loop reads CASSEETLGLLGDNEQFF.

This CDR3 reads CASSFGGRIYEQYF. The genes are TRBV27 and TRBJ2-7; TCRdb calls TRBD1, which cannot be checked without DNA. Germline V lookup: CDR1 MNHEY, CDR2 SMNVEV (reference sequence). The CDR3 runs to 14 residues.

J is TRBJ2-3 and V is TRBV27; TCRdb reports TRBD1, a call that lacks DNA to check it against. Germline CDR1 and CDR2: MNHEY and SMNVEV (reference sequence). This CDR3 is built from 14 residues. Here the CDR3 reads CASSSGQGEDTQYF.

J is TRBJ2-1 and V is TRBV7-9; TCRdb picks TRBD2, but there is no DNA to check that call. Germline CDR1 SEHNR, CDR2 FQNEAQ (reference sequence). The CDR3 sequence is 16 residues long. CDR3 loop: CASSSRVAGVADEQFF.

The chain recombines TRBV27 with TRBJ2-7; with no DNA, the TCRdb D assignment of TRBD1 cannot be verified. The CDR3 extends over 17 amino acids. Germline V lookup: CDR1 MNHEY, CDR2 SMNVEV (reference sequence). The CDR3 is CASRQTPPDRLNYEQYF.

The chain employs TRBV6-1 and TRBJ2-7; there is no DNA to check the TCRdb D call of TRBD1. The CDR3 extends over 16 amino acids. Germline CDR1 reads MNHNS; CDR2 reads SASEGT. CDR3 region: CASSEMLPRVGYEQYF.

V and J are TRBV4-1 and TRBJ2-1; TCRdb selects TRBD2, and the lack of DNA leaves this call unchecked. The CDR3 contains 17 residues. Germline CDR1 MGHRA, CDR2 YSYEKL. The chain's CDR3 is CASSRDEREGTYNEQFF.

This rearrangement joins TRBV7-9 to TRBJ1-1. Germline V gene lookup returns CDR1 SEHNR and CDR2 FQNEAQ (reference sequence). CDR3 length: 16 amino acids. The CDR3 region is CASSFVAFNLNTEAFF.

The chain combines TRBV29-1 with TRBJ1-5; TCRdb selects TRBD1, and the lack of DNA leaves this call unchecked. Germline lookup yields CDR1 SQVTM and CDR2 ANQGSEA. This CDR3 contains 13 residues. CDR3 loop: CSVSGGSNQPQHF.

This chain links TRBV6-5 with TRBJ1-1. The CDR3 loop spans 11 amino acids. Germline V lookup: CDR1 MNHEY, CDR2 SVGAGI. CDR3 amino acids: CASSDFTEAFF.

V and J are TRBV19 and TRBJ2-7; no DNA is available, so the TRBD1 call from TCRdb remains unchecked. Looked up from germline, CDR1 is LNHDA and CDR2 is SQIVND (reference sequence). This CDR3 has 14 residues. The CDR3 loop reads CASSVRDTAYEQYF. The complete variable domain, with remaining parts taken from reference TRBV19 and TRBJ2-7, reads DGGITQSPKYLFRKEGQNVTLSCEQNLNHDAMYWYRQDPGQGLRLIYYSQIVNDFQKGDIAEGYSVSREKKESFPLTVTSAQKNPTAFYLCASSVRDTAYEQYFGPGTRLTVT.